This TCR beta chain stems from a study of shared clonotypes between healthy human individuals. The CDR3 consists of 11 residues. Germline V gene sequence: CDR1 SNHLY, CDR2 FYNNEI. Trimming removed 8 bases from V and 2 bases from J, with 7 bases in between. Clones were sequenced by immunoSEQ multiplex PCR, and TCRdb holds only the in-frame ones, with some missing. The sample contains roughly 2.5 million clones, just over 90% of which appear only once. A note on this clone: Its antigen is unknown. The sample has other DNA sequences that encode this CDR3 too.

Study outcomes and limitations: Limitation of the genetic and exposure-history diversity represented came from the few donors. Researchers sampled only blood; tissue repertoires likely differ.

Sequencing input: naive CD4+ T cells sorted from blood. Subset given: CD45RA+ positively selected. This rearrangement joins TRBV2 to TRBJ2-7; no firm D call. The TCR was taken from a man between 18 and 35 years old in good health. Here the CDR3 DNA reads TGTGCCAGCCGGCTCACCTACGAGCAGTACTTC. It codes for CASRLTYEQYF.